This T cell receptor beta chain was recovered during a study of T cell responses to AZD1222 COVID-19 vaccine. Study-level results: Vaccination with two AZD1222 doses was followed by a rise in Spike-specific TCR breadth and depth. Donor demographics were predominantly white British with a female majority; clonal diversity may be underestimated.

Assay: immunoSEQ multiplex PCR; the TCRdb copy retains only in-frame clones and omits some. In the table there are tens of thousands of clones, about 89% of which are singletons. With respect to this clone: Its cognate antigen is unknown.

The receptor comes from an adult who received the AZD1222 COVID-19 vaccine. The input for sequencing was peripheral blood, taken 28 days after the second AZD1222 dose.

The CDR3 sequence is CASTLAQRDTGELFF. CDR3 in DNA: TGTGCCAGCACTCTAGCCCAGAGGGACACCGGGGAGCTGTTTTTT. This sequence joins TRBV6-6 and TRBJ2-2; maybe TRBD2 (5 bases). CDR1 and CDR2 (germline): MNHNY, SVGAGI (reference sequence). The CDR3 consists of 15 residues. Trimming left V 7 bases short and J 3 bases short, with 15 bases between.